This TCR beta chain was observed in a study of blood T cell repertoires in COVID-19. Turning to the study itself: There were acute and convalescent COVID-19 samples, and they came from the United States, Italy and Spain.

This CDR3 is 18 amino acids long. J was trimmed by 0 bases and V by 2 bases; bases with no gene match: 12. In germline, CDR1 is KGHSH, CDR2 LQKENI. Some clones are missing from TCRdb's copy, which holds only in-frame ones; the method was immunoSEQ multiplex PCR. The sample holds tens of thousands of clones; approximately 88% are singletons and the top ten take about 3.7%. The rearrangement joins TRBV18 to TRBJ1-1, with TRBD1 identical over 7 bases. The clonotype comes from a woman aged 70 to 79 with acute or convalescent COVID-19. The sample was peripheral blood. CDR3 sequence reads: CASSPVSRQGSMNTEAFF. The CDR3 coding sequence is TGTGCCAGCTCACCAGTTAGCAGACAGGGATCTATGAACACTGAAGCTTTCTTT.